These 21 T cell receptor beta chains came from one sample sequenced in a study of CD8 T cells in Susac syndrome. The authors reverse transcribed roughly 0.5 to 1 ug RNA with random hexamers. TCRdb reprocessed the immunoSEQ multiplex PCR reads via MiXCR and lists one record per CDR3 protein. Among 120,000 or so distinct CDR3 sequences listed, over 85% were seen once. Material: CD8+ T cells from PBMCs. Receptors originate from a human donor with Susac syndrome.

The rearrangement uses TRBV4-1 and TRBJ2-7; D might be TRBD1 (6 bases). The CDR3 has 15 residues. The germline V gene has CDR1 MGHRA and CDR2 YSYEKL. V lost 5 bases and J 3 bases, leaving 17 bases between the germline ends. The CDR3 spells CASSVRGQGSYEQYF. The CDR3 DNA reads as TGCGCCAGCAGCGTCAGAGGGCAGGGGAGCTACGAGCAGTACTTC.

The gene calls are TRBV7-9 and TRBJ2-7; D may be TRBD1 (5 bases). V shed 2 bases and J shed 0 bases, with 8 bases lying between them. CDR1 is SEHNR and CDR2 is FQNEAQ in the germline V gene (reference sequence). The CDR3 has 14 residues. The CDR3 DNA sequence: TGTGCCAGCAGCTTAAGTACAGGCTCCTACGAGCAGTACTTC. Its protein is CASSLSTGSYEQYF.

The CDR3 protein is CASSPGTSGRMYEQYF. CDR3 DNA sequence: TGTGCCAGCAGTCCTGGGACTAGCGGGAGGATGTACGAGCAGTACTTC. The rearrangement uses TRBV12-3 or TRBV12-4 and TRBJ2-7; 15 bases are a match to TRBD2. This CDR3 has 16 residues. The junction had 6 bases not matched to a gene; V was cut back by 5 bases and J by 4 bases.

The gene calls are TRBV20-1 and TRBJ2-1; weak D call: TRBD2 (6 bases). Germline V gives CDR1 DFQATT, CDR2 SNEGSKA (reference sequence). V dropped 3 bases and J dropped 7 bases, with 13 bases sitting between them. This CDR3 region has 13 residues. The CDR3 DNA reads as TGCAGTGCTAGGGGACTGGATAGGAATGAGCAGTTCTTC. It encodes CSARGLDRNEQFF.

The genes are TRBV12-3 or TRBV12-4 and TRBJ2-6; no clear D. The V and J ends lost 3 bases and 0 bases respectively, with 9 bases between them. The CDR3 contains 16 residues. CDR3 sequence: CASSLEPSSGANVLTF. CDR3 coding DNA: TGTGCCAGCAGTTTGGAACCGAGCTCTGGGGCCAACGTCCTGACTTTC.

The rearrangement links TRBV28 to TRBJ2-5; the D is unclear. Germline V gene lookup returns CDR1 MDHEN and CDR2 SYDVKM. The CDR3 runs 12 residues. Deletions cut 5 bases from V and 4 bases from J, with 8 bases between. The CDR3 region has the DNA TGTGCCAGCAGTCCACCATCAGAGACCCAGTACTTC. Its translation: CASSPPSETQYF.

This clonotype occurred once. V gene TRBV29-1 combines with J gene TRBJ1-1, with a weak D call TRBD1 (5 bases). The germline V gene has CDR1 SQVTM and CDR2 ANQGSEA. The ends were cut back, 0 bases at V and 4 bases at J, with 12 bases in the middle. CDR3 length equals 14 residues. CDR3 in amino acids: CSVEERGVGTEAFF. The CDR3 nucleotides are TGCAGCGTTGAAGAGAGGGGAGTTGGCACTGAAGCTTTCTTT. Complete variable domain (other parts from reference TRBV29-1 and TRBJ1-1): SAVISQKPSRDICQRGTSLTIQCQVDSQVTMMFWYRQQPGQSLTLIATANQGSEATYESGFVIDKFPISRPNLTFSTLTVSNMSPEDSSIYLCSVEERGVGTEAFFGQGTRLTVV.

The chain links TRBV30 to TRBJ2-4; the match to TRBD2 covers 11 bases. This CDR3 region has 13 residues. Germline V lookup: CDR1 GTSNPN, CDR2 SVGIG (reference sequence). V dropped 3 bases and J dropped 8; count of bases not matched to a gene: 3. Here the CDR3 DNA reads TGTGCCTGGAGGGGGACTAGCGGTGACATTCAGTACTTC. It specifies CAWRGTSGDIQYF.

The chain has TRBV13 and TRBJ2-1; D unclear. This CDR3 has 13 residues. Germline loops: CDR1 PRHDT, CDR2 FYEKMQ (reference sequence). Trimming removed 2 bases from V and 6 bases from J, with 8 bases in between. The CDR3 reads CASSLFSGNEQFF. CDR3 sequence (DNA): TGTGCCAGCAGCTTATTCTCGGGCAATGAGCAGTTCTTC.

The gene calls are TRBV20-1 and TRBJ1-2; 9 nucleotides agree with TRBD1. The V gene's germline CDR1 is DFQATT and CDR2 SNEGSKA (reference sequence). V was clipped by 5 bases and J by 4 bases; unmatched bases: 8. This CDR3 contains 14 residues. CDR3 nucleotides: TGCAGTGCTGAAGACAGGGGGTACGGCTATGGCTACACCTTC. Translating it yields CSAEDRGYGYGYTF.

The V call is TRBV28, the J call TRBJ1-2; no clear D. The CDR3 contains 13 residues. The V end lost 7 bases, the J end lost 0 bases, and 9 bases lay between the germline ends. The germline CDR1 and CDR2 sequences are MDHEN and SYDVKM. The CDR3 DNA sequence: TGTGCCAGCAAGGAGGGAGCTAACTATGGCTACACCTTC. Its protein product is CASKEGANYGYTF.

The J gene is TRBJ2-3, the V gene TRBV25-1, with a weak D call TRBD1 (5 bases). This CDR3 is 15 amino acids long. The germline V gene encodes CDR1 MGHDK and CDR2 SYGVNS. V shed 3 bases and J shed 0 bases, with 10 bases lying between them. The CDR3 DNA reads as TGTGCCAGCAGTGAGGGGCACACTAGCACAGATACGCAGTATTTT. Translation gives CASSEGHTSTDTQYF.

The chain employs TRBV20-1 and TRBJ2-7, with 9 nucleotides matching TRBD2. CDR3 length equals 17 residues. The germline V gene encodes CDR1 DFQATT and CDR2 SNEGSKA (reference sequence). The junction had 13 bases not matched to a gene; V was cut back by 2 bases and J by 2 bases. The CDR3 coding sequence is TGCAGTGCTAGACCACCGGATAGCGGGGGTCCCCCCTACGAGCAGTACTTC. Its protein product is CSARPPDSGGPPYEQYF.

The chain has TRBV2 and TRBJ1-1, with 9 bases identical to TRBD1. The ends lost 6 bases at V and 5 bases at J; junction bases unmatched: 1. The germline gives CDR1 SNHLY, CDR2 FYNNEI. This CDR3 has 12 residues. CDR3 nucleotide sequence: TGTGCCAGCAGACAGGGGGCAACTGAAGCTTTCTTT. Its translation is CASRQGATEAFF.

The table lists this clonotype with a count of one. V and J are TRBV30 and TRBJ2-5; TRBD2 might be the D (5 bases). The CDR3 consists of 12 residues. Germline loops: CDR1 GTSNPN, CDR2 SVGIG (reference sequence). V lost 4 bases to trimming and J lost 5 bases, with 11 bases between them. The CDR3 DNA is TGTGCCTGGAAAGGTCCGGGGGAGACCCAGTACTTC. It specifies CAWKGPGETQYF.

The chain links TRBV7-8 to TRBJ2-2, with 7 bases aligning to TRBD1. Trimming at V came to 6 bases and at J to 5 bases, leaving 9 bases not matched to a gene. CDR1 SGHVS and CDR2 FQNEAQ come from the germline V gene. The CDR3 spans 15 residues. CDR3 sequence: CASSPRQDRTGELFF. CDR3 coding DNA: TGTGCCAGCAGTCCTAGGCAGGACAGGACCGGGGAGCTGTTTTTT.

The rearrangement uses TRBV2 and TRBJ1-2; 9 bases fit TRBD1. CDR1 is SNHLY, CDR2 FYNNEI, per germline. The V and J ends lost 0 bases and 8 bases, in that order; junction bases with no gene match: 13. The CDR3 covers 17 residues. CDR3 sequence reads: CASSEAAPPGQGTGYTF. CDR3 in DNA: TGTGCCAGCAGTGAAGCGGCACCCCCGGGACAGGGAACAGGCTACACCTTC.

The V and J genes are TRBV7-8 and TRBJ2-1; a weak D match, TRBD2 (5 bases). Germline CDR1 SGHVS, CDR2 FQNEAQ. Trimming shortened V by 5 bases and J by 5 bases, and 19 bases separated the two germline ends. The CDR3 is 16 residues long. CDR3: CASSDSRTVVDNEQFF. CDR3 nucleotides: TGTGCCAGCAGCGACTCTCGGACTGTGGTGGACAATGAGCAGTTCTTC.

Here the CDR3 reads CSVEHPDGSGAYEQYF. Written as DNA, the CDR3 is TGCAGCGTTGAACATCCTGACGGTTCTGGGGCCTACGAGCAGTACTTC. J is TRBJ2-7 and V is TRBV29-1; D not certain. CDR1 SQVTM and CDR2 ANQGSEA come from the germline V gene. This CDR3 has 16 residues. The ends were cut back, 2 bases at V and 2 bases at J, with 19 bases in the middle.

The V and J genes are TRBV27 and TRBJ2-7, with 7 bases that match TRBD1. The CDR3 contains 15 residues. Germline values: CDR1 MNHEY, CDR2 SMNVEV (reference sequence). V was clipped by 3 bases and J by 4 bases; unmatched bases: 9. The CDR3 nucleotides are TGTGCCAGCAGTTTGACAGGGAAAGGAAGATACGAGCAGTACTTC. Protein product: CASSLTGKGRYEQYF.

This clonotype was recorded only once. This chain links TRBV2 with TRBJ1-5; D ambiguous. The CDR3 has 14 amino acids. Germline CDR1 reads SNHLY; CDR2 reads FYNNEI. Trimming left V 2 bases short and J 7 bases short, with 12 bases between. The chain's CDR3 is CASSESRVGQPQHF. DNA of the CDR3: TGTGCCAGCAGTGAAAGTAGGGTGGGGCAGCCCCAGCATTTT.